This T cell receptor (beta chain) was profiled in a study of T cells in Graves' hyperthyroidism and ophthalmopathy. Study-wide findings and caveats: The model foresaw ophthalmopathy a median around 6 months prior to onset. Most clonotypes expanded in the thyroid (above 0.001) were also present in blood.

Amplification yielded TCR beta CDR3 regions, with RNA transcripts as the source. Researchers ran a first-round RT-PCR on the TCR CDR3 using the HTBI primer set. TCRdb analysed the multiplex PCR reads with MiXCR anew, one entry per CDR3 protein. The data show approximately 300,000 distinct CDR3 sequences, with roughly 17% seen just once and approximately 35% held by the top ten. The V gene's germline CDR1 is SGDLS and CDR2 YYNGEE. V dropped 3 bases and J dropped 2; count of bases not matched to a gene: 4. This CDR3 contains 15 residues. Details on this clonotype: What it recognizes is unknown.

If no ophthalmopathy progression occurred within 18 months, Graves' hyperthyroidism was stable. V and J are TRBV9 and TRBJ1-2; the match to TRBD1 covers 10 bases. This receptor was identified in a young man with Graves' hyperthyroidism. Source material: blood. CDR3 protein: CASSATGQGNYGYTF. The CDR3 region has the DNA TGTGCCAGCAGCGCAACGGGACAGGGGAACTATGGCTACACCTTC.